A single sample gave rise to the 16 T cell receptor beta chains below, sequenced in a study of T-cell memory formation after mild COVID-19. TCRdb used MiXCR to reprocess the 5' RACE reads, holding one entry per CDR3 protein. The sample yields about 200,000 distinct CDR3 sequences, 9% to 10% seen once. The sequencing input was PBMCs or a T cell subset sorted from them (not recorded which). Every receptor here comes from a man between 18 and 29 years old who had mild COVID-19 (a few samples of this study predate the infection). Cell type and time point are not known.

This clonotype was observed many times. V usage is TRBV4-3 and J usage is TRBJ2-3, with 9 bases aligning to TRBD2. The CDR3 covers 19 residues. The germline CDR1 and CDR2 sequences are LGHNA and YSLEER. The V and J ends lost 5 bases and 5 bases, in that order; junction bases with no gene match: 20. CDR3 protein: CASSEVGARSGGSGDTQYF. The DNA for the CDR3 is TGCGCCAGCAGCGAAGTGGGGGCCCGTAGCGGGGGATCGGGAGATACGCAGTATTTT.

CDR3 bases: TGTGCCAGCAGCTTAGAAAATCGGCCTTGGGATGGCTACACCTTC. Amino acids: CASSLENRPWDGYTF. V is TRBV7-2 and J is TRBJ1-2; D is ambiguous. CDR3 length: 15 amino acids. CDR1 and CDR2 from the germline V gene are SGHTA and FQGNSA. The ends were cut back, 1 base at V and 6 bases at J, with 15 bases in the middle. Full variable domain (missing parts from reference TRBV7-2 and TRBJ1-2): GAGVSQSPSNKVTEKGKDVELRCDPISGHTALYWYRQSLGQGLEFLIYFQGNSAPDKSGLPSDRFSAERTGGSVSTLTIQRTQQEDSAVYLCASSLENRPWDGYTFGSGTRLTVV.

In this sample, this clonotype turned up many times. The chain employs TRBV9 and TRBJ2-5; 12 bases align to TRBD1. The CDR3 contains 16 residues. Germline loops: CDR1 SGDLS, CDR2 YYNGEE. Trimming removed 1 base from V and 4 bases from J; junction bases left unmatched: 5. CDR3 residues: CASSVTGTGGSETQYF. CDR3 coding DNA: TGTGCCAGCAGCGTAACCGGGACAGGGGGCTCAGAGACCCAGTACTTC.

This clonotype was recorded a few times. The chain has TRBV20-1 and TRBJ2-1; no reliable D call. Germline V gives CDR1 DFQATT, CDR2 SNEGSKA (reference sequence). V was cut by 1 base and J by 0 bases, with 7 bases left in between. This CDR3 is built from 14 residues. This CDR3 reads CSARVASSYNEQFF. The CDR3 coding sequence is TGCAGTGCTAGAGTTGCGAGCTCCTACAATGAGCAGTTCTTC.

This rearrangement joins TRBV29-1 to TRBJ1-1; D perhaps matches TRBD1 (5 bases). CDR3 length: 12 residues. Germline V gene sequence: CDR1 SQVTM, CDR2 ANQGSEA. Deletions cut 4 bases from V and 5 bases from J, with 11 bases between. CDR3 coding DNA: TGCAGCGTTGTTGGGGCTCGGACTGAAGCTTTCTTT. It is translated as CSVVGARTEAFF.

A word on this clonotype: This may be a read error, as it is one base from a much larger clone. This rearrangement joins TRBV5-1 to TRBJ1-6, with unresolved D. The CDR3 covers 15 residues. Germline CDR1 is SGHRS and CDR2 is YFSETQ. The CDR3 nucleotides read TGCGCCATCAGCCCCCTTGAGGGCCGGGGTTCACCCCTCCACTTT. Amino acid sequence: CAISPLEGRGSPLHF.

This clonotype was found a few times. Germline is not matched at one junction end, which may reflect a read error. The V call is TRBV7-7, the J call TRBJ2-5; D possibly uses TRBD1 or TRBD2 (5 bases each). The CDR3 has 14 residues. The germline CDR1 and CDR2 sequences are SSHAT and FNYEAQ (reference sequence). DNA for the CDR3: TGTGCTAGCAGCACGTCGAGAGGGGAAGAGACCCAGTACTTC. Amino acids: CASSTSRGEETQYF.

This clonotype has more than one count but fewer than ten. This chain connects TRBV11-2 to TRBJ2-7, with 9 bases lining up with TRBD1. Germline CDR1 and CDR2: SGHAT and FQNNGV. This CDR3 is 16 amino acids long. The trim removed 4 bases at V and 3 bases at J, leaving 10 bases unmatched. The CDR3 DNA is TGTGCCAGCAGCTGGGACAGGGCAAGTGGCGGCTACGAGCAGTACTTC. Translation gives CASSWDRASGGYEQYF.

This clonotype came up a few times. This chain connects TRBV3-1 to TRBJ2-3, with 9 bases fitting TRBD2. This CDR3 has 15 amino acids. Germline trimming cut 6 bases from V and 4 bases from J; bases unmatched to any gene: 8. Germline lookup yields CDR1 LGHDT and CDR2 YNNKEL (reference sequence). The CDR3 region is CASRMSGGRPDTQYF. The CDR3 DNA follows: TGTGCCAGCAGGATGAGCGGGGGGAGGCCAGATACGCAGTATTTT.

J is TRBJ1-2 and V is TRBV20-1; 8 bases fit TRBD1. V lost 1 base and J lost 6; bases outside the gene matches: 10. There are 15 residues in the CDR3. Germline values: CDR1 DFQATT, CDR2 SNEGSKA (reference sequence). The chain's CDR3 is CSARGPGQGFDGYTF. CDR3 sequence (DNA): TGCAGTGCTAGAGGCCCTGGACAGGGCTTCGATGGCTACACCTTC.

The table lists this clonotype with a few counts. The V gene is TRBV4-1, the J gene TRBJ2-5; TRBD2 aligns across 11 bases. J gave up 5 bases and V 0 bases, and 11 bases lay outside the gene matches. The CDR3 consists of 18 residues. Germline V gives CDR1 MGHRA, CDR2 YSYEKL. The CDR3 nucleotides read TGCGCCAGCAGCCAAGAAGTCCTAGCGGGGGGACGCCAGGAGACCCAGTACTTC. Translation: CASSQEVLAGGRQETQYF.

This clonotype came up a few times. The chain joins TRBV7-2 to TRBJ2-1; 11 bases map to TRBD1. The CDR3 runs 13 residues. Germline CDR1 reads SGHTA; CDR2 reads FQGNSA. V lost 8 bases, J lost 6 bases, and 3 bases stayed unmatched. CDR3: CASGQGAGNEQFF. The CDR3 bases are TGTGCCAGCGGACAGGGGGCGGGCAATGAGCAGTTCTTC.

The rearrangement uses TRBV18 and TRBJ1-3, with D uncertain. CDR1 KGHSH and CDR2 LQKENI come from the germline V gene. The ends were cut back, 0 bases at V and 3 bases at J, with 3 bases in the middle. This CDR3 is 13 amino acids long. The CDR3 here is CASSPPHGNTIYF. CDR3 nucleotides: TGTGCCAGCTCACCACCTCATGGAAACACCATATATTTT.

This clonotype was observed a handful of times. The V and J genes are TRBV11-2 and TRBJ2-5; D may match TRBD1 or TRBD2 (5 bases each). The V and J ends lost 8 bases and 4 bases respectively, with 17 bases between them. The CDR3 extends over 14 amino acids. Germline V lookup: CDR1 SGHAT, CDR2 FQNNGV. CDR3 sequence: CASWVWGSGETQYF. For the CDR3, the DNA is TGTGCCAGCTGGGTTTGGGGCAGCGGAGAGACCCAGTACTTC.

A few counts support this clonotype. V and J are TRBV2 and TRBJ2-3; 14 nucleotides align to TRBD2. V lost 5 bases, J lost 3 bases, and 7 bases stayed unmatched. The CDR3 extends over 17 amino acids. The germline V gene encodes CDR1 SNHLY and CDR2 FYNNEI. The CDR3 DNA reads as TGTGCCAGCAGTCGACTAGCGGGGGGGCCTGGAACAGATACGCAGTATTTT. Protein: CASSRLAGGPGTDTQYF.

The chain carries TRBV18 and TRBJ2-3, with 10 bases aligning to TRBD2. This CDR3 is built from 17 residues. V shed 3 bases and J 5 bases; nucleotides not matched to a gene: 11. Germline lookup yields CDR1 KGHSH and CDR2 LQKENI. The CDR3, as DNA: TGTGCCAGCTCACCCCCCGGGAAGCGGGGGGGCGGAGATACGCAGTATTTT. Its translation: CASSPPGKRGGGDTQYF.